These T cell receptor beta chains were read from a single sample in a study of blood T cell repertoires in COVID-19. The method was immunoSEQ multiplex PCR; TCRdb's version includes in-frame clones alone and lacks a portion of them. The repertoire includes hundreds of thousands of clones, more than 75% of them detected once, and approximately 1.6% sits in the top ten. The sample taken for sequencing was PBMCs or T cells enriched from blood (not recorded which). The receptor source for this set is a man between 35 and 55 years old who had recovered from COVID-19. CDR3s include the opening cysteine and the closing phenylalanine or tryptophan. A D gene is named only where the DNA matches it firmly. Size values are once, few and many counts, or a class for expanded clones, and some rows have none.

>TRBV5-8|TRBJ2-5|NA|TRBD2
CASSPPGGRETQYF
TGTGCCAGCAGCCCGCCGGGGGGGCGAGAGACCCAGTACTTC
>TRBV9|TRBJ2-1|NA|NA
CASSPPDGTYNEQFF
TGTGCCAGCAGCCCCCCGGACGGGACCTACAATGAGCAGTTCTTC
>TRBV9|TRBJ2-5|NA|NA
CASSLRTEETQYF
TGTGCCAGCAGCCTCCGGACAGAAGAGACCCAGTACTTC
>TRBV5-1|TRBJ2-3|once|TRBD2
CASSLRLAGGSDTQYF
TGCGCCAGCAGCTTGAGGCTAGCGGGGGGGTCTGATACGCAGTATTTT
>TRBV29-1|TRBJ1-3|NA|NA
CSVEGGGVGGNTIYF
TGCAGCGTTGAAGGAGGGGGTGTTGGGGGAAACACCATATATTTT
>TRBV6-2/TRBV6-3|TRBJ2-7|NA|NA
CASSYSRPEGLYEQYF
TGTGCCAGCAGTTACTCGAGGCCCGAAGGCCTATACGAGCAGTACTTC
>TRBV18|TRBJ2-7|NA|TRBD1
CASSPGQGFDEQYF
TGTGCCAGCTCACCCGGACAGGGGTTTGACGAGCAGTACTTC
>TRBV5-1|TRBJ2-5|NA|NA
CASSSQETQYF
TGCGCCAGCAGCTCTCAAGAGACCCAGTACTTC
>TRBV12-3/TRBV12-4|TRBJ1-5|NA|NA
CASSLTDQPQHF
TGTGCCAGCAGTTTAACAGATCAGCCCCAGCATTTT
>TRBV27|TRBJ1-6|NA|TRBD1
CASSKLLQGDNSPLHF
TGTGCCAGCAGCAAACTCCTACAGGGGGACAATTCACCCCTCCACTTT
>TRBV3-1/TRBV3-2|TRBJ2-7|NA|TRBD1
CASSQEGPRQGDSSYEQYF
TGTGCCAGCAGCCAAGAAGGACCCCGCCAAGGGGACAGCTCCTACGAGCAGTACTTC
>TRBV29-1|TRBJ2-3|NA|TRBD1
CSVEGTGSETDTQYF
TGCAGCGTTGAGGGGACAGGATCGGAGACAGATACGCAGTATTTT
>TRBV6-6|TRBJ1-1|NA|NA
CASSPSGGLTEAFF
TGTGCCAGCAGCCCCTCCGGGGGGCTCACTGAAGCTTTCTTT
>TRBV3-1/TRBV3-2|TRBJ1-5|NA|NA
CASSAPGGNQPQHF
TGTGCCAGCAGCGCACCAGGGGGCAATCAGCCCCAGCATTTT
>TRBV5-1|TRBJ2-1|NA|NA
CASSSPGAIPPEQFF
TGCGCCAGCAGCTCGCCGGGAGCCATCCCTCCCGAGCAGTTCTTC
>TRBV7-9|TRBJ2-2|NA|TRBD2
CASSRSGRADKTGELFF
TGTGCCAGCAGCCGTAGCGGGAGGGCCGATAAGACCGGGGAGCTGTTTTTT
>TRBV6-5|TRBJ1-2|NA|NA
CASSYSRAGHYTF
TGTGCCAGCAGTTACTCGAGAGCGGGACACTACACCTTC